This TCR beta chain was obtained from a study of shared T cell receptors in the human thymus (dated by TCRdb to about 2021). With respect to the entire study: The study examined how self-reactive, shared T-cell receptor alpha chains are generated in the human thymus.

The method was the immunoSEQ multiplex PCR assay. The clones in this table, taken by TCRdb from immuneACCESS, are in-frame only. Not every clone is retained; where verified, under half of the shortfall comes from an unresolved V gene, and the cause of the rest is unknown. A total of 700,000 or so clones appear in this sample, over 75% of them only once. The top ten clonotypes cover under 0.012% of the sample. Including cysteine and phenylalanine, the CDR3 has 15 amino acids. Only the CDR3 portion is preserved as DNA: 45 bases, with reading frame beginning at the first base. The germline V end is reduced by 5 bases and the J end by 3 bases; junction bases left unmatched: 8. The germline V gene (reference sequence) specifies SGHAT as CDR1 and FQDESV as CDR2. Note on this clone: This clone's antigen is unknown. The input lacks base qualities; no much larger clone sits a single base away.

These same records also appear under a second study, on human thymus T cells. Drawing on the second study: Donors were immunologically healthy infants undergoing open corrective cardiac surgery for congenital heart defects in Finland. Thymus tissue was collected as surgical resects that were removed during corrective cardiac surgery. Usage of V and J gene segments appeared to be biased in both the thymic and the peripheral blood repertoires. The related research reported highly overlapping thymic TCR repertoires among unrelated individuals. The study used fewer than ten infant thymus samples plus four related peripheral blood samples to characterize TCR alpha and beta repertoires. Donor ages ranged from about 7 to 250 days, and the cohort comprised about six male and a couple of female infants. After being mechanically released from the tissue, thymocytes were kept at -70 degrees C in pellets of roughly 10-33 million cells. A QIAsymphony instrument was used to extract genomic DNA from the frozen cell pellets. The immunoSEQ multiplex PCR assay was used to amplify the TCRB and TCRAD loci from a standardized quantity of quality-controlled genomic DNA. The amplicons spanned the V(D)J region and were long enough to cover the CDR3 and allow V and J genes to be identified. Amplicon sequencing was performed on an Illumina platform through the commercial immunoSEQ service. Primer bias and sequencing errors were corrected as previously described, and TCRAD and TCRB were defined on the basis of the IMGT database. immunoSEQ Analyzer 3.0 and VDJTools were used for repertoire analysis, which covered basic statistics, V/J segment usage, diversity estimates, rarefaction and pairwise overlap. Diversity was estimated with Chao1, ChaoE, Efron-Thisted, Shannon and inverse Simpson indices, and also on datasets down-sampled to the smallest sample. Repertoire overlap was assessed by strict matching of CDR3 nucleotide sequence, V gene and J gene, and clustering was done by Jaccard-based multidimensional scaling. On average, thymus samples yielded 810,000 or so unique TCRB clonotypes, whereas blood samples yielded 75,000 to 95,000.

The chain is assembled from TRBV11-1 and TRBJ2-3; 7 bases in the middle match TRBD2. What was sequenced was thymocytes. The receptor comes from a girl under two years old with a congenital heart defect. Donor details come from another sample of the same person, matched by shared clones. The DNA reads as follows: TGTGCCAGCAGCCCCCCGTGGGGGGGAACAGATACGCAGTATTTT. Translated, this is CASSPPWGGTDTQYF.